This paragraph covers one T cell receptor (beta chain) sequence. Antigen unknown. This specimen comes from a study of cytomegalovirus exposure and HLA in healthy donors. The V segment lost 3 bases and the J segment 3 bases; nucleotides outside the gene matches: 1. The V gene's germline CDR1 is SGHDT and CDR2 YYEEEE. The CDR3 is made up of 13 amino acids. Study findings and constraints: A likely sequencing artifact accounted for one observed cluster of highly shared sequence variants.

In the PCR, 60 Vbeta and 13 Jbeta primers were used. The table came from immunoSEQ multiplex PCR; TCRdb's copy has only in-frame clones and leaves some out. The repertoire includes about 130,000 clones, approximately 74% of them detected once, and roughly 4% sits in the top ten. This TCR derives from a man between 18 and 35 years old in good health and CMV-seropositive. Sequenced input: PBMCs. The chain has TRBV5-6 and TRBJ1-1; 8 bases line up with TRBD1. DNA for the CDR3: TGTGCCAGCAGCTGGGACAGGTACACTGAAGCTTTCTTT. This gives the protein CASSWDRYTEAFF.